This T cell receptor (beta chain) was captured in a study of OX40 agonist ivuxolimab in advanced cancers. About the study: Patients treated during dose escalation were battling hepatocellular carcinoma, melanoma, renal cell or head and neck cancer. Three patients got partial responses; one had hepatocellular carcinoma and two had cutaneous melanoma.

The CDR3 contains 15 residues. V was pared by 7 bases and J by 0 bases, with 7 bases of the junction left unmatched. Germline CDR1 and CDR2: LNHDA and SQIVND (reference sequence). Profiled with immunoSEQ multiplex PCR; TCRdb holds only in-frame clones, not every one. The sample records some 38,000 clones, 89% being singletons. Autoimmune disease history or systemic immunosuppression meant exclusion. This specimen was CD4+ or CD8+ T cells sorted from blood, taken in a trial of the OX40 agonist ivuxolimab. V gene TRBV19 combines with J gene TRBJ2-3; 7 bases align to TRBD2. This receptor was obtained from an adult with an advanced solid tumor such as melanoma, head and neck, liver or kidney cancer. For the CDR3, the DNA is TGTGCCAGTACCCCACTAGCGACTAGCACAGATACGCAGTATTTT. This gives the protein CASTPLATSTDTQYF.